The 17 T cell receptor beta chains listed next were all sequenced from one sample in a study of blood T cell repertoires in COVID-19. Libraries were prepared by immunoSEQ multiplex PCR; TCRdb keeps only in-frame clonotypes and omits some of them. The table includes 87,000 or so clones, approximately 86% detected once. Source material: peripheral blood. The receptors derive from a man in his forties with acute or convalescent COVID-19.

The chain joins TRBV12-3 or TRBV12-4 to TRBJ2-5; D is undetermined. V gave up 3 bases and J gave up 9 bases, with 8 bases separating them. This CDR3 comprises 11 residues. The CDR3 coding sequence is TGTGCCAGCAGTTTTAAATATTCCCAGTACTTC. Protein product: CASSFKYSQYF.

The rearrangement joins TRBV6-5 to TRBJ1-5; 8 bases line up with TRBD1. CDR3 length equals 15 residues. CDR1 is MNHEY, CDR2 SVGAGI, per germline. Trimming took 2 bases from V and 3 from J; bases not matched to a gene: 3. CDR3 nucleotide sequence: TGTGCCAGCAGTTACCAGACAGGGGTCAATCAGCCCCAGCATTTT. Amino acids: CASSYQTGVNQPQHF.

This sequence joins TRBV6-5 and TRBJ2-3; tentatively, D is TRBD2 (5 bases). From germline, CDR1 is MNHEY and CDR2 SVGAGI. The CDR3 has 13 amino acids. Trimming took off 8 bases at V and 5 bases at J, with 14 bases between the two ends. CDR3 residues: CASGRSGGDTQYF. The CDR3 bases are TGTGCCAGCGGACGATCCGGAGGAGATACGCAGTATTTT.

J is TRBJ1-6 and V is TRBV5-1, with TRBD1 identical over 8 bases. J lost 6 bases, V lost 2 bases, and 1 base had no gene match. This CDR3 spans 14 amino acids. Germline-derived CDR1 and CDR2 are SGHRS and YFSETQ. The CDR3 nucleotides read TGCGCCAGCAGCTTCGGACAGGGTAATTCACCCCTCCACTTT. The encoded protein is CASSFGQGNSPLHF.

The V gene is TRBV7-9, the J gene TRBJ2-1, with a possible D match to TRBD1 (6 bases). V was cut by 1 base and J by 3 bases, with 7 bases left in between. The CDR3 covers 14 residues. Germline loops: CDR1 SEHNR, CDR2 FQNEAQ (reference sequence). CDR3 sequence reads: CASSLGDNYNEQFF. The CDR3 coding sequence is TGTGCCAGCAGCTTAGGGGACAACTACAATGAGCAGTTCTTC.

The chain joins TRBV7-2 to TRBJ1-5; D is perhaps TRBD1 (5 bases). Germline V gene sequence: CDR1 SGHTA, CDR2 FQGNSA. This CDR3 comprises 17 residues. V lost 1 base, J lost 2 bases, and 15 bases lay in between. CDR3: CASSLVENGAGNQPQHF. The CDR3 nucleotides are TGTGCCAGCAGCTTAGTCGAAAATGGGGCGGGCAATCAGCCCCAGCATTTT.

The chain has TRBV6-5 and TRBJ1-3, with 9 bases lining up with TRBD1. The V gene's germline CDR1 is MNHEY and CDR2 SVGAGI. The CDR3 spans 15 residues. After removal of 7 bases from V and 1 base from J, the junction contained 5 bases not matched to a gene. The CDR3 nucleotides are TGTGCCAGCAAACAGGGGGCTTTTTCTGGAAACACCATATATTTT. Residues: CASKQGAFSGNTIYF.

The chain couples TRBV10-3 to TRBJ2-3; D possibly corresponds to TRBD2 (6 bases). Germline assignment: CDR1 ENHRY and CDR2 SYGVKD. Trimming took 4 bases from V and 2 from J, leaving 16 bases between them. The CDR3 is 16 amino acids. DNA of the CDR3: TGTGCCATCAGTGGTAATAGCGGTCGGCCCACAGATACGCAGTATTTT. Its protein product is CAISGNSGRPTDTQYF.

In DNA, the CDR3 is TGTGCCAGCAGTGGAGCAAACACTGAAGCTTTCTTT. Protein product: CASSGANTEAFF. The gene calls are TRBV25-1 and TRBJ1-1, with D unresolved. This CDR3 spans 12 amino acids. Germline-derived CDR1 and CDR2 are MGHDK and SYGVNS. V was cut by 4 bases and J by 2 bases, with 5 bases left in between. Using reference TRBV25-1 and TRBJ1-1 for the parts outside the CDR3, the full variable domain is EADIYQTPRYLVIGTGKKITLECSQTMGHDKMYWYQQDPGMELHLIHYSYGVNSTEKGDLSSESTVSRIRTEHFPLTLESARPSHTSQYLCASSGANTEAFFGQGTRLTVV.

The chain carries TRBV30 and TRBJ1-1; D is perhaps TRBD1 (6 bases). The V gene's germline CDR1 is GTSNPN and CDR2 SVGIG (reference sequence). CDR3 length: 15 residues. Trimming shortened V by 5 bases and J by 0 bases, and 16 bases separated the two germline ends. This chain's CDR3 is CAWGRGGTLNTEAFF. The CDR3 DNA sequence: TGTGCCTGGGGGAGGGGGGGGACACTGAACACTGAAGCTTTCTTT.

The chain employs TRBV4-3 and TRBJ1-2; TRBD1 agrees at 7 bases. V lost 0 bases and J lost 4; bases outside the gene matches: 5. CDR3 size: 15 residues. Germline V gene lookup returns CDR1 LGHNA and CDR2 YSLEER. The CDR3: CASSQDRRGLYGYTF. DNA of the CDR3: TGCGCCAGCAGCCAAGATCGAAGGGGGCTCTATGGCTACACCTTC.

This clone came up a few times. CDR3 protein: CASSQRLGRGTEAFF. CDR3 coding DNA: TGTGCCAGCAGCCAACGTCTAGGGAGGGGGACTGAAGCTTTCTTT. The chain combines TRBV14 with TRBJ1-1; D is perhaps TRBD1 (6 bases). The germline V gene encodes CDR1 SGHDN and CDR2 FVKESK. The CDR3 runs to 15 residues. Between the trimmed V and J ends, which lost 2 bases and 5 bases, there was a span of 15 bases.

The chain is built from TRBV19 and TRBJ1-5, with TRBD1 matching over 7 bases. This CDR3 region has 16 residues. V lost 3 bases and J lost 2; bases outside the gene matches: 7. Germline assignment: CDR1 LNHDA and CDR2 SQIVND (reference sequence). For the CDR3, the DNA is TGTGCCAGTAGTATCACAGGGGTGAAGGGCAATCAGCCCCAGCATTTT. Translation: CASSITGVKGNQPQHF.

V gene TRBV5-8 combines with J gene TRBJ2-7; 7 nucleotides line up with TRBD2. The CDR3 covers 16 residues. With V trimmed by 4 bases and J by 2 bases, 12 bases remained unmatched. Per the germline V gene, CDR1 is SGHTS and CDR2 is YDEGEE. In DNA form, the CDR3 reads TGTGCCAGCAGCGTGGATGCGCGGGAGTTCACCTACGAGCAGTACTTC. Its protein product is CASSVDAREFTYEQYF.

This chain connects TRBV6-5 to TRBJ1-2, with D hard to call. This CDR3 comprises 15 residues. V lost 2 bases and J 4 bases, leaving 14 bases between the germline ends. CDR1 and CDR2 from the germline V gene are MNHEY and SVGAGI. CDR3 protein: CASSYLGSGSYGYTF. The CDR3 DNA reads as TGTGCCAGCAGTTACCTCGGGTCCGGGAGCTATGGCTACACCTTC.

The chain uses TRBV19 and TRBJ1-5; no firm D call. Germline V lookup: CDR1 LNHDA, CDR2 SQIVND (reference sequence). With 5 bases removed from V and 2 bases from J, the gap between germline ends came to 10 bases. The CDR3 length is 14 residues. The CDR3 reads CASSLRRGNQPQHF. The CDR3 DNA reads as TGTGCCAGTAGTCTCCGGAGGGGCAATCAGCCCCAGCATTTT.

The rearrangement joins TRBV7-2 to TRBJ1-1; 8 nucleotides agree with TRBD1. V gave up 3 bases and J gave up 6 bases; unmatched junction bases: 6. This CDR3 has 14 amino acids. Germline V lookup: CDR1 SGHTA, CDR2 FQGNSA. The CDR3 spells CASSFDRGSAEAFF. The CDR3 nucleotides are TGTGCCAGCAGCTTTGACAGGGGATCGGCTGAAGCTTTCTTT. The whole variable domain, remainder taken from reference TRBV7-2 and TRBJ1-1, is GAGVSQSPSNKVTEKGKDVELRCDPISGHTALYWYRQSLGQGLEFLIYFQGNSAPDKSGLPSDRFSAERTGGSVSTLTIQRTQQEDSAVYLCASSFDRGSAEAFFGQGTRLTVV.